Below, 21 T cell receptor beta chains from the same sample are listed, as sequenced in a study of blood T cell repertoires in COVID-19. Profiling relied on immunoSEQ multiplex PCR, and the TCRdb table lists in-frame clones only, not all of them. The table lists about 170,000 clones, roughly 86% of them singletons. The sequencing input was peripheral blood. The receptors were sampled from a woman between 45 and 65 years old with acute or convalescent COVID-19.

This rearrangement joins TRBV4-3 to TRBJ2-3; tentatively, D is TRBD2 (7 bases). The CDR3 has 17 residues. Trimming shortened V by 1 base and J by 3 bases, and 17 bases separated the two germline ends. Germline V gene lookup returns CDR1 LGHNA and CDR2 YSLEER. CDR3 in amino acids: CASSQVLGGARTDTQYF. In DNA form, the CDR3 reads TGCGCCAGCAGCCAAGTCCTGGGGGGGGCTCGGACAGATACGCAGTATTTT.

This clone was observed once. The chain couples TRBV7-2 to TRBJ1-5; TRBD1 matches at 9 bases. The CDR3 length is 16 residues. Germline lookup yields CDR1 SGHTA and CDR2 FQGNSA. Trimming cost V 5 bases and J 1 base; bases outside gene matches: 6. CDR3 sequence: CASSLQGATSNQPQHF. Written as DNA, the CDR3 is TGTGCCAGCAGCCTACAGGGGGCTACAAGCAATCAGCCCCAGCATTTT.

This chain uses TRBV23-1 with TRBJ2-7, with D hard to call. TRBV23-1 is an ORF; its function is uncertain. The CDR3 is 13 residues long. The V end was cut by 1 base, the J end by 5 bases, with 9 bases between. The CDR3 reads CASSQLRLHEQYF. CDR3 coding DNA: TGCGCCAGCAGTCAATTGAGGCTCCACGAGCAGTACTTC.

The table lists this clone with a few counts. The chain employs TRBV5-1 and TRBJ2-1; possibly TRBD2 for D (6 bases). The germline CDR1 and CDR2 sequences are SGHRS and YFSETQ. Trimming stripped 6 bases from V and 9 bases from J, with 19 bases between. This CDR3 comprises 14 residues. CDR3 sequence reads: CASTPGVNAGEQFF. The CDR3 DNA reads TGCGCCAGCACCCCGGGGGTCAACGCGGGTGAGCAGTTCTTC.

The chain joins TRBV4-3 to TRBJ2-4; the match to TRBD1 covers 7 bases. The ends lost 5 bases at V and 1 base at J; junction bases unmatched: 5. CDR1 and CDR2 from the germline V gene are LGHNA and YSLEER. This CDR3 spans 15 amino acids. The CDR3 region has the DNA TGCGCCAGCAGCACGCAACAGGGGGCCAAAAACATTCAGTACTTC. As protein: CASSTQQGAKNIQYF.

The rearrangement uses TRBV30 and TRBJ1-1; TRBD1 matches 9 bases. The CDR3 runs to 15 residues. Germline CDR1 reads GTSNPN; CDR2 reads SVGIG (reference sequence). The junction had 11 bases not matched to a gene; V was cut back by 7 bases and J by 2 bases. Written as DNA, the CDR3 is TGTGCCTCATATGGCCGGGGACAGGGAAACACTGAAGCTTTCTTT. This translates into CASYGRGQGNTEAFF.

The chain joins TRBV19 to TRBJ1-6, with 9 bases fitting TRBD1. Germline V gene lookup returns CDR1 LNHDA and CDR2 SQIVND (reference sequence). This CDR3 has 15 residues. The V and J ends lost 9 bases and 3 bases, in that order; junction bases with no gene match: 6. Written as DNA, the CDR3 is TGTGCCAGCGGGACAGGGTGGGACTATAATTCACCCCTCCACTTT. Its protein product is CASGTGWDYNSPLHF.

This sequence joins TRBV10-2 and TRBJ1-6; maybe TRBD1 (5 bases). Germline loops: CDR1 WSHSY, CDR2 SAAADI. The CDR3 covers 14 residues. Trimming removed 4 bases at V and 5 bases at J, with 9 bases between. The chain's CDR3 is CASSVTENNSPLHF. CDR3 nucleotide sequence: TGCGCCAGCAGTGTGACAGAGAATAATTCACCCCTCCACTTT.

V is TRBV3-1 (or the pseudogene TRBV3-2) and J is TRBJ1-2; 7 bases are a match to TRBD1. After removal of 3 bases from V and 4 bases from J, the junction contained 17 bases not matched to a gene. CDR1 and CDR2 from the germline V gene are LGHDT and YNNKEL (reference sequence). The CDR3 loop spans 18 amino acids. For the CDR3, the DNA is TGTGCCAGCAGCCATCCAGGACAGGCCAATCTTGGAGGCTATGGCTACACCTTC. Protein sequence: CASSHPGQANLGGYGYTF.

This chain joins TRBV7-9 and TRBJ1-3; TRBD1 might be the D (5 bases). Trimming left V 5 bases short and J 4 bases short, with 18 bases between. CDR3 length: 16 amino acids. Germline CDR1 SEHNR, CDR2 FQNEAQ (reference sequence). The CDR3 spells CASSHPIRGPGNTIYF. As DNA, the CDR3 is TGTGCCAGCAGCCATCCCATTAGGGGCCCCGGAAACACCATATATTTT.

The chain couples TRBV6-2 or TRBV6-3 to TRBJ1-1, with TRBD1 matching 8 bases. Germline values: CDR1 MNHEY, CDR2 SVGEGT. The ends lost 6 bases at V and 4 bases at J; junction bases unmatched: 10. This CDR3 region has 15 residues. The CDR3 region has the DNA TGTGCCAGCAGCAACCCCCGGACAGGGACCACTGAAGCTTTCTTT. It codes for CASSNPRTGTTEAFF.

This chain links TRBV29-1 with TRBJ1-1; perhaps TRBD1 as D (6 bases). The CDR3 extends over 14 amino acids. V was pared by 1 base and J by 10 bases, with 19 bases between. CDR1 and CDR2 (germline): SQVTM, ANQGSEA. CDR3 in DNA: TGCAGCGTTGAAGGGATAACGACAGGCGGGGGAGCTTTCTTT. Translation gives CSVEGITTGGGAFF.

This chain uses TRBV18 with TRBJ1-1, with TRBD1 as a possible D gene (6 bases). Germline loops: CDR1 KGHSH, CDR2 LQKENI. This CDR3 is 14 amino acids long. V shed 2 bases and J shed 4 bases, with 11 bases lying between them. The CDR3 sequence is CASSPRGQGTEAFF. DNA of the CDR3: TGTGCCAGCTCACCAAGGGGACAAGGCACTGAAGCTTTCTTT.

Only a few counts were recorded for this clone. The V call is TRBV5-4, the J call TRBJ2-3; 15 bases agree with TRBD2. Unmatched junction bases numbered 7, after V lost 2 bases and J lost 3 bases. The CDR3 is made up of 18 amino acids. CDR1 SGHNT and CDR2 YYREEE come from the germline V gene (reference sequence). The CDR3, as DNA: TGTGCCAGCAGCTTCCGAGGGACTAGCGGGGGGAAGACAGATACGCAGTATTTT. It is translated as CASSFRGTSGGKTDTQYF.

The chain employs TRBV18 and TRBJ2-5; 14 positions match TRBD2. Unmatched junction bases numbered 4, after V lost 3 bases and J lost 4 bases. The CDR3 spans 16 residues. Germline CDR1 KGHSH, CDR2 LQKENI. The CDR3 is CASSPGTSGGLETQYF. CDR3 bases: TGTGCCAGCTCACCTGGGACTAGCGGGGGACTAGAGACCCAGTACTTC. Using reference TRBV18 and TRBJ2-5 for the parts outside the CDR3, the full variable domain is NAGVMQNPRHLVRRRGQEARLRCSPMKGHSHVYWYRQLPEEGLKFMVYLQKENIIDESGMPKERFSAEFPKEGPSILRIQQVVRGDSAAYFCASSPGTSGGLETQYFGPGTRLLVL.

The CDR3 sequence is CASSRQMNSPLHF. CDR3 DNA: TGTGCCAGCAGTCGTCAGATGAATTCACCCCTCCACTTT. The chain couples TRBV6-5 to TRBJ1-6; unclear D gene. Germline V lookup: CDR1 MNHEY, CDR2 SVGAGI. The CDR3 sequence is 13 residues long. V was trimmed by 5 bases and J by 7 bases, leaving 9 bases between them.

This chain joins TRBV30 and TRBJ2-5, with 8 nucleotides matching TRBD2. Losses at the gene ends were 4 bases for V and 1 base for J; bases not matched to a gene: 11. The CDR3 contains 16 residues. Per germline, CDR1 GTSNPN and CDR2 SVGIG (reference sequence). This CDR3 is CAWTAGAGGLQETQYF. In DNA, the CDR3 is TGTGCCTGGACGGCGGGGGCGGGAGGCCTCCAAGAGACCCAGTACTTC. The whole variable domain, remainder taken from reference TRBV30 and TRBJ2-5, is SQTIHQWPATLVQPVGSPLSLECTVEGTSNPNLYWYRQAAGRGLQLLFYSVGIGQISSEVPQNLSASRPQDRQFILSSKKLLLSDSGFYLCAWTAGAGGLQETQYFGPGTRLLVL.

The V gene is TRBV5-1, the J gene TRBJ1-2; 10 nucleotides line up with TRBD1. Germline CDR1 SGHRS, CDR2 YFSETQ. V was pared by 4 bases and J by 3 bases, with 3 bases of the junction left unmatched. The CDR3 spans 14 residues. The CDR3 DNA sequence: TGCGCCAGCAGCGCGGACAGGGGGGACTATGGCTACACCTTC. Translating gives CASSADRGDYGYTF.

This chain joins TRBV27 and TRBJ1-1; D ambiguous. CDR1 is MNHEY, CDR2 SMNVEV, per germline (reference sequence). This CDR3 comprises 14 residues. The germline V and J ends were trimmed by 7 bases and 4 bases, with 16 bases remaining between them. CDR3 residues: CASTPEVRGTEAFF. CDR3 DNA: TGTGCCAGCACGCCGGAGGTCCGGGGCACTGAAGCTTTCTTT.

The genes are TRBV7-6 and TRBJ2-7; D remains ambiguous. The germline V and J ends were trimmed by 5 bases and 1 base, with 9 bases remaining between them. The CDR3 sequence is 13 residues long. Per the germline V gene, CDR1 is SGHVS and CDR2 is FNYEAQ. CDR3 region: CASSPPESYEQYF. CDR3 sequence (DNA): TGTGCCAGCAGCCCCCCAGAATCCTACGAGCAGTACTTC.

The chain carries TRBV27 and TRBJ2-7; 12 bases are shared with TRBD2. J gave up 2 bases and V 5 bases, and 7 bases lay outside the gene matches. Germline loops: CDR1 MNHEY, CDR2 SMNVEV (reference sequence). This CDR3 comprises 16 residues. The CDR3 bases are TGTGCCAGCAGTAGGGACGCTAGCGGGAGGGCCTACGAGCAGTACTTC. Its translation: CASSRDASGRAYEQYF.